The TCR beta chain described here comes from a study of a mutant IDH1 vaccine in newly diagnosed glioma. Trimming removed 2 bases at V and 2 bases at J, with 1 base between. This CDR3 has 11 amino acids. Germline lookup yields CDR1 MNHNY and CDR2 SVGAGI (reference sequence). Time point described: week 47, end of study. A 20-mer mutant IDH1 peptide at 300 ug was injected subcutaneously with topical imiquimod. Assay used: immunoSEQ multiplex PCR; TCRdb lists only in-frame clones, some missing. Of tens of thousands of clones listed, roughly four fifths are singletons. Concerning this clone: Its antigen is not identified.

Sequencing was performed on PBMCs, taken from a glioma patient whose treatment included an IDH1 peptide vaccine. The chain employs TRBV6-6 and TRBJ2-7; D ambiguous. This clonotype was sampled from a man aged 35 to 55 with glioma. CDR3 bases: TGTGCCAGCAGTTACCCCTACGAGCAGTACTTC. Protein product: CASSYPYEQYF.